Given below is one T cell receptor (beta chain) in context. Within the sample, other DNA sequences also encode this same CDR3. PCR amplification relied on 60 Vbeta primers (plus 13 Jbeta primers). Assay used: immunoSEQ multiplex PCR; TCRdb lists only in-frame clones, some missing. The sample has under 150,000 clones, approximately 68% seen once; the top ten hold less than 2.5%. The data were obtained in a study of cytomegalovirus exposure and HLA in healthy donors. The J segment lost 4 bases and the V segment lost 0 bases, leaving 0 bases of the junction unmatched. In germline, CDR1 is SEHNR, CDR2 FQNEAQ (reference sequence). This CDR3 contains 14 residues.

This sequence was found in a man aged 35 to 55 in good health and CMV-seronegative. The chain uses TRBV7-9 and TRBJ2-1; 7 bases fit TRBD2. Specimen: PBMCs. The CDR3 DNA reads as TGTGCCAGCAGCTTAGCCGGGAGGTACAATGAGCAGTTCTTC. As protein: CASSLAGRYNEQFF. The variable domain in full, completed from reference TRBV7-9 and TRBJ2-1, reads DTGVSQNPRHKITKRGQNVTFRCDPISEHNRLYWYRQTLGQGPEFLTYFQNEAQLEKSRLLSDRFSAERPKGSFSTLEIQRTEQGDSAMYLCASSLAGRYNEQFFGPGTRLTVL.